The clone carrying this T cell receptor (beta chain) was observed a handful of times. The CDR3 length is 15 residues. Trimming removed 6 bases at V and 4 bases at J, with 18 bases between. The germline gives CDR1 SEHNR, CDR2 FQNEAQ (reference sequence). Amplification of TCR beta CDR3 regions used RNA as the template. TCR CDR3 regions were first amplified by RT-PCR with HTBI primers. TCRdb itself ran the multiplex PCR reads through MiXCR, one entry per CDR3 protein. Here the sample spans hundreds of thousands of distinct CDR3 sequences, roughly 15% being singletons. Uncontrolled infections, other autoimmune diseases, pregnancy or lactation led to exclusion of patients. Clinicians diagnosed patients from clinical symptoms, serum thyroxine and TRAb, thyroid ultrasound and orbital computed tomography. This sample was included in a study of T cells in Graves' hyperthyroidism and ophthalmopathy.

Source material: blood. This clonotype was obtained from a woman in her forties or fifties with Graves' ophthalmopathy. This rearrangement joins TRBV7-9 to TRBJ1-1, with a weak D call TRBD1 (5 bases). This CDR3 reads CASSDPGQGGTEAFF. The CDR3 DNA reads TGTGCCAGCAGTGACCCCGGCCAGGGTGGCACTGAAGCTTTCTTT.